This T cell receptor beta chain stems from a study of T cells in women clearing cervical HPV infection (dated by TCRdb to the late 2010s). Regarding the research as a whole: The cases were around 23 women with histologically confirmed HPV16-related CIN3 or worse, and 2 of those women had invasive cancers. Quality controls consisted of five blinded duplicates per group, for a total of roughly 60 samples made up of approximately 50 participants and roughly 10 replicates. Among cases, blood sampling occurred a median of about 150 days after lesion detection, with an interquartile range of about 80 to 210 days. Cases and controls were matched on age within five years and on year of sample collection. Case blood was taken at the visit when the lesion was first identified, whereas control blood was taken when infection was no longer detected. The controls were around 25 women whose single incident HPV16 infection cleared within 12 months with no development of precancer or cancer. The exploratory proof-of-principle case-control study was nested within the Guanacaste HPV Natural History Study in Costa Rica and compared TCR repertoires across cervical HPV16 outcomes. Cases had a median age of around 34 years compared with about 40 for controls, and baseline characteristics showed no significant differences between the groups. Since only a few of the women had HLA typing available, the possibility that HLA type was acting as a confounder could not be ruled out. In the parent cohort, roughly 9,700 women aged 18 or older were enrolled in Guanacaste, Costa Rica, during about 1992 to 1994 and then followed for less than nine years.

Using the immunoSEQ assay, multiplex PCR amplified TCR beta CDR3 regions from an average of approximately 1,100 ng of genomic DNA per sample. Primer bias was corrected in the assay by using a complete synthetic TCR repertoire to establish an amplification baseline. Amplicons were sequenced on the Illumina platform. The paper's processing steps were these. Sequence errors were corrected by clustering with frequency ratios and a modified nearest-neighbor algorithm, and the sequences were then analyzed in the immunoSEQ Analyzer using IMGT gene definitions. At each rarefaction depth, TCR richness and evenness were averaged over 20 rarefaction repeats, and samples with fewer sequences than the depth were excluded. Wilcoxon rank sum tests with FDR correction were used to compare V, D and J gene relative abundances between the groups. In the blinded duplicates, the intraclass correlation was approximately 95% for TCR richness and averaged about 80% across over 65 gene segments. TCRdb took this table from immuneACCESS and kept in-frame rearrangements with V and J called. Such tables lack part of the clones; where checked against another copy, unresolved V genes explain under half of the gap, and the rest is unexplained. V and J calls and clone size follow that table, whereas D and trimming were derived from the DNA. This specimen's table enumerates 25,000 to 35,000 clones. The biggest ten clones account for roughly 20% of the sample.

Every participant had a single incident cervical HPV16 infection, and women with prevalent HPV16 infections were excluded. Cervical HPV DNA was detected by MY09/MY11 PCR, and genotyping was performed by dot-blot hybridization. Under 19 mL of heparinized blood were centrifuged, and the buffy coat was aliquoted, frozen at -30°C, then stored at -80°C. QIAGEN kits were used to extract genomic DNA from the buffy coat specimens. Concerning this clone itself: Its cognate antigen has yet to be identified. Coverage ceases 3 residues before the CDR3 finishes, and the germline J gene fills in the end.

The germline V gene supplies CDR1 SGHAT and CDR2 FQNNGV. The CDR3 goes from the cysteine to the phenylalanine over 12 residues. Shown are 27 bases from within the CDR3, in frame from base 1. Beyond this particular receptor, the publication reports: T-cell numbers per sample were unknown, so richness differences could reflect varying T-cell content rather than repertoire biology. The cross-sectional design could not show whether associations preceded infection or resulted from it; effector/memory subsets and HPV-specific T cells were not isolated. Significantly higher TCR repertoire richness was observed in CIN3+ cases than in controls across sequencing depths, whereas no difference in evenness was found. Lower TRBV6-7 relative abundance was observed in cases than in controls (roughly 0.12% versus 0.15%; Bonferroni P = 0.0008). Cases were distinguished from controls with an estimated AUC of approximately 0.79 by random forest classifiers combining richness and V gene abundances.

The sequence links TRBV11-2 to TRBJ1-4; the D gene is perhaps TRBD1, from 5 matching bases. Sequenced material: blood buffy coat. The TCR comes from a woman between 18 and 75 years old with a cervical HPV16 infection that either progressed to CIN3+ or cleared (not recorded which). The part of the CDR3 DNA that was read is TGTGCCAGCACAGGGAAGGCCAACGTA. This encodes CASTGKANV. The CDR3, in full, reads CASTGKANVLFF.